Listed below are T cell receptor beta chains from one sample, sequenced in a study of cytomegalovirus exposure and HLA in healthy donors. Some clones are missing from TCRdb's copy, which holds only in-frame ones; the method was immunoSEQ multiplex PCR. The sample includes about 98,000 clones, roughly 70% of them seen just once. The sequenced material came from PBMCs. Receptors were obtained from a man aged 50-59 years in good health and CMV-seronegative. Both conserved end residues are part of each CDR3. Each record gives: V gene, clone size, D gene, J gene, CDR3 DNA, CDR3 protein. D genes are given only for firm matches. Only some rows state a clone size, as once, few, many or a class for expanded clones.

TRBV11-2,NA,NA,TRBJ1-4,TGTGCCAGCAGCCGTGGACAGAATAATGAAAAACTGTTTTTT,CASSRGQNNEKLFF
TRBV18,NA,NA,TRBJ1-5,TGTGCCAGCTCTCCTCAGGGAACTCAGCCCCAGCATTTT,CASSPQGTQPQHF
TRBV6-1,NA,TRBD1,TRBJ2-7,TGTGCCAGCAGACACAGGGGTTACGAGCAGTACTTC,CASRHRGYEQYF
TRBV7-2,NA,NA,TRBJ1-4,TGTGCCAGCAGCCCCCGGAGGGGATCAACTAATGAAAAACTGTTTTTT,CASSPRRGSTNEKLFF
TRBV28,NA,NA,TRBJ1-5,TGTGCCAGCAGTTCGCCCCAGGGTAGGAATCAGCCCCAGCATTTT,CASSSPQGRNQPQHF
TRBV2,NA,TRBD1,TRBJ1-2,TGTGCCAGCAGTTCGACAGGGAGTCTGGGCTACACCTTC,CASSSTGSLGYTF
TRBV27,few,TRBD1,TRBJ1-1,TGTGCCAGCAGTTCCAGGGGGAGTACTGAAGCTTTCTTT,CASSSRGSTEAFF
TRBV5-1,NA,TRBD1,TRBJ1-1,TGCGCCAGCAGCTTTGACAGGGTCACTGAAGCTTTCTTT,CASSFDRVTEAFF
TRBV10-1,NA,TRBD2,TRBJ2-2,TGCGCCAGCAGTGAGGGACTAGCGGGGGAACACCGGGGAGCTGTTTTT,CASSEGLAGEHRGAVF
TRBV18,NA,TRBD1,TRBJ1-2,TGTGCCAGCTCACCGGGACAGGGGGCATTATATGGCTACACCTTC,CASSPGQGALYGYTF
TRBV11-2,NA,TRBD1,TRBJ2-5,TGTGCCAGCAGCTTAGACAGGGGGCTCCAAGAGACCCAGTACTTC,CASSLDRGLQETQYF
TRBV19,NA,TRBD1,TRBJ2-1,TGTGCCAGTAGTAATATGAGGAGGCAGGGGGCGTCCAATGAGCAGTTCTTC,CASSNMRRQGASNEQFF
TRBV13,NA,NA,TRBJ2-7,TGTGCCAGCAGCTCTAGACAGGACTCCTACGAGCAGTACTTC,CASSSRQDSYEQYF
TRBV18,NA,TRBD2,TRBJ2-1,TGTGCCAGCTCACCACCGGTTTTTGGCGGGAGCTCCTACAATGAGCAGTTCTTC,CASSPPVFGGSSYNEQFF
TRBV5-6,NA,TRBD1,TRBJ1-2,TGTGCCAGCAGATTCCGGACAGGGACCCATGGCTACACCTTC,CASRFRTGTHGYTF
TRBV18,few,NA,TRBJ1-1,TGTGCCAGCTCATCCGAGAGACACAGCACTGAAGCTTTCTTT,CASSSERHSTEAFF
TRBV7-9,NA,TRBD2,TRBJ2-1,TGTGCCAGCAGCCAGACTAGCGGGAGGGCTTACTACAATGAGCAGTTCTTC,CASSQTSGRAYYNEQFF
TRBV10-3,NA,NA,TRBJ1-1,TGTGCCATCAGTGAGGAGTGGAGCACTGAAGCTTTCTTT,CAISEEWSTEAFF
TRBV7-2,NA,TRBD2,TRBJ2-5,TGTGCCAGCAGCTTAAGGTGGGGGGGACAAGAGACCCAGTACTTC,CASSLRWGGQETQYF
TRBV5-1,NA,NA,TRBJ1-2,TGCGCCAGCAGCCCTAGTACTAACTATGGCTACACCTTC,CASSPSTNYGYTF